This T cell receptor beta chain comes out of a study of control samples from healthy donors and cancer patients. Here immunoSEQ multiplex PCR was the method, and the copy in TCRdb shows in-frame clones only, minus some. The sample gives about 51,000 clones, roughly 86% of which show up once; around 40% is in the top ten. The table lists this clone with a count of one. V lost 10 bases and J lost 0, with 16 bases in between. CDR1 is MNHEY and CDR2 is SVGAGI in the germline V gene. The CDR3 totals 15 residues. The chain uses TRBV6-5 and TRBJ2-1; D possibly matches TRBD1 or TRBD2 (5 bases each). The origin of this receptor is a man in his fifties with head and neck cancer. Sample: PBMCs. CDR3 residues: CATLGWGSSYNEQFF. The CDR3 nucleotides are TGTGCCACCCTGGGCTGGGGGAGCTCCTACAATGAGCAGTTCTTC.